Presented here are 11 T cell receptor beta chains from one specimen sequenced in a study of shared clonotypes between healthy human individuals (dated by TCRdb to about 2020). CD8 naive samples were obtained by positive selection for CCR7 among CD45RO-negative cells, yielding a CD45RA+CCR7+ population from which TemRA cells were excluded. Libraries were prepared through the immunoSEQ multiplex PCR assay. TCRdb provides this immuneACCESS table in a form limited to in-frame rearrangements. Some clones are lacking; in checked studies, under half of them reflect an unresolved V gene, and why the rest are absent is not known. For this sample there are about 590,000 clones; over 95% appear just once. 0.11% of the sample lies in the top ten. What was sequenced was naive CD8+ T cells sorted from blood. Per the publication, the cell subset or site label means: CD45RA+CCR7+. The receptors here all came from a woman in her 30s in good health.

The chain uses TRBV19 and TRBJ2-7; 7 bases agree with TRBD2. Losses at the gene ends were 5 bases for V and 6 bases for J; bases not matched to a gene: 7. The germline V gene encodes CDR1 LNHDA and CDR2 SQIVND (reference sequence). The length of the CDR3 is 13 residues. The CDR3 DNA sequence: TGTGCCAGTAGTCCGACTAGCAGCGCCGAGCAGTACTTC. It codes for CASSPTSSAEQYF.

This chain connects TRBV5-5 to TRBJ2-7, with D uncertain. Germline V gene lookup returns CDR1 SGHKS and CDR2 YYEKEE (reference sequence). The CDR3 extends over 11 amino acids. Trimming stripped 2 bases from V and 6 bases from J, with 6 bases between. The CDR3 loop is CASSFGREQYF. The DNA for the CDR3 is TGTGCCAGCAGCTTTGGGCGCGAGCAGTACTTC.

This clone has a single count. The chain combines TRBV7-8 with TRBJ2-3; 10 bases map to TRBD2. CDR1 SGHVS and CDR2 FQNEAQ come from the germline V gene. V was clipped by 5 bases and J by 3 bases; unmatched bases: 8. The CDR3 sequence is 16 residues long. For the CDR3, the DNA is TGTGCCAGCAGCGGCGGTGTGGGACTAGCGACAGATACGCAGTATTTT. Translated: CASSGGVGLATDTQYF.

Here the CDR3 DNA reads TGTGCCAGCAGCCTCGGATTCGTGAGGGCCCCAGAGACCCAGTACTTC. Its protein product is CASSLGFVRAPETQYF. The V gene is TRBV7-2, the J gene TRBJ2-5, with D maybe TRBD2 (5 bases). The CDR3 runs to 16 residues. V was trimmed by 5 bases and J by 4 bases, leaving 20 bases between them. Germline V lookup: CDR1 SGHTA, CDR2 FQGNSA.

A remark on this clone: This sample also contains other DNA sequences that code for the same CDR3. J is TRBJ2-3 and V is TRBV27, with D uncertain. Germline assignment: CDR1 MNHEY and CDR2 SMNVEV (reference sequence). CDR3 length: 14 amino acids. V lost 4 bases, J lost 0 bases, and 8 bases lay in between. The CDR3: CASSSDGSTDTQYF. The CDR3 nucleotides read TGTGCCAGCAGTTCGGACGGCAGCACAGATACGCAGTATTTT.

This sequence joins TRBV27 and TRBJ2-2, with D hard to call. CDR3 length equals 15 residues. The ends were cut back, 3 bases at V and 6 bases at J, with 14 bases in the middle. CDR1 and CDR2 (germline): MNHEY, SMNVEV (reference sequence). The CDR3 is CASSFASSGAGELFF. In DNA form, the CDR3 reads TGTGCCAGCAGTTTCGCGTCTTCAGGTGCCGGGGAGCTGTTTTTT.

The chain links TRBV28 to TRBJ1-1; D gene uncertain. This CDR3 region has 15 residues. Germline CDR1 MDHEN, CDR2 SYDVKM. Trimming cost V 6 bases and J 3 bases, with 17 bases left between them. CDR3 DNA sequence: TGTGCCAGCAGGGACGAAACGTCGGCGGACACTGAAGCTTTCTTT. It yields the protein CASRDETSADTEAFF.

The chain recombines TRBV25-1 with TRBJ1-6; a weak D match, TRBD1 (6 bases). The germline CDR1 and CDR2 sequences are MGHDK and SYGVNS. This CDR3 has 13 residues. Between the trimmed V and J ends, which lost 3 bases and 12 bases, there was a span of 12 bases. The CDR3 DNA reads TGTGCCAGCAGTGAGGGACACGGATTACCCCTCCACTTT. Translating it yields CASSEGHGLPLHF. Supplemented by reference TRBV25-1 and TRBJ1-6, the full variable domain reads EADIYQTPRYLVIGTGKKITLECSQTMGHDKMYWYQQDPGMELHLIHYSYGVNSTEKGDLSSESTVSRIRTEHFPLTLESARPSHTSQYLCASSEGHGLPLHFGNGTRLTVT.

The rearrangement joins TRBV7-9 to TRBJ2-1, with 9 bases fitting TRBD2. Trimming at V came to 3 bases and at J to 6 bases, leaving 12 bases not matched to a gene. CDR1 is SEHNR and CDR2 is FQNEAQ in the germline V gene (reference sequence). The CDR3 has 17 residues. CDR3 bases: TGTGCCAGCAGCTTCTGGGAGCCGGGACTAGCTATCAATGAGCAGTTCTTC. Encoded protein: CASSFWEPGLAINEQFF.

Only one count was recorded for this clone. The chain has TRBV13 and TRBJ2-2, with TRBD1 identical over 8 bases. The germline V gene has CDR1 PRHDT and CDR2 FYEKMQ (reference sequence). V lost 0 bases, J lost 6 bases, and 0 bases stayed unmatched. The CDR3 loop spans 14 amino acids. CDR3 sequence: CASSLGRGPGELFF. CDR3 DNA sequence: TGTGCCAGCAGCTTAGGCAGGGGGCCCGGGGAGCTGTTTTTT.

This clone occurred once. CDR3 coding DNA: TGTGCCAGCAGCTCCTCCCGGACAGGCCCGAACACCGGGGAGCTGTTTTTT. This gives the protein CASSSSRTGPNTGELFF. The genes are TRBV7-3 and TRBJ2-2, with 7 bases identical to TRBD1. V shed 4 bases, J shed 0 bases, and the junction held 8 bases outside the gene matches. CDR1 is SGHTA and CDR2 is FQGTGA in the germline V gene. The CDR3 consists of 17 residues.